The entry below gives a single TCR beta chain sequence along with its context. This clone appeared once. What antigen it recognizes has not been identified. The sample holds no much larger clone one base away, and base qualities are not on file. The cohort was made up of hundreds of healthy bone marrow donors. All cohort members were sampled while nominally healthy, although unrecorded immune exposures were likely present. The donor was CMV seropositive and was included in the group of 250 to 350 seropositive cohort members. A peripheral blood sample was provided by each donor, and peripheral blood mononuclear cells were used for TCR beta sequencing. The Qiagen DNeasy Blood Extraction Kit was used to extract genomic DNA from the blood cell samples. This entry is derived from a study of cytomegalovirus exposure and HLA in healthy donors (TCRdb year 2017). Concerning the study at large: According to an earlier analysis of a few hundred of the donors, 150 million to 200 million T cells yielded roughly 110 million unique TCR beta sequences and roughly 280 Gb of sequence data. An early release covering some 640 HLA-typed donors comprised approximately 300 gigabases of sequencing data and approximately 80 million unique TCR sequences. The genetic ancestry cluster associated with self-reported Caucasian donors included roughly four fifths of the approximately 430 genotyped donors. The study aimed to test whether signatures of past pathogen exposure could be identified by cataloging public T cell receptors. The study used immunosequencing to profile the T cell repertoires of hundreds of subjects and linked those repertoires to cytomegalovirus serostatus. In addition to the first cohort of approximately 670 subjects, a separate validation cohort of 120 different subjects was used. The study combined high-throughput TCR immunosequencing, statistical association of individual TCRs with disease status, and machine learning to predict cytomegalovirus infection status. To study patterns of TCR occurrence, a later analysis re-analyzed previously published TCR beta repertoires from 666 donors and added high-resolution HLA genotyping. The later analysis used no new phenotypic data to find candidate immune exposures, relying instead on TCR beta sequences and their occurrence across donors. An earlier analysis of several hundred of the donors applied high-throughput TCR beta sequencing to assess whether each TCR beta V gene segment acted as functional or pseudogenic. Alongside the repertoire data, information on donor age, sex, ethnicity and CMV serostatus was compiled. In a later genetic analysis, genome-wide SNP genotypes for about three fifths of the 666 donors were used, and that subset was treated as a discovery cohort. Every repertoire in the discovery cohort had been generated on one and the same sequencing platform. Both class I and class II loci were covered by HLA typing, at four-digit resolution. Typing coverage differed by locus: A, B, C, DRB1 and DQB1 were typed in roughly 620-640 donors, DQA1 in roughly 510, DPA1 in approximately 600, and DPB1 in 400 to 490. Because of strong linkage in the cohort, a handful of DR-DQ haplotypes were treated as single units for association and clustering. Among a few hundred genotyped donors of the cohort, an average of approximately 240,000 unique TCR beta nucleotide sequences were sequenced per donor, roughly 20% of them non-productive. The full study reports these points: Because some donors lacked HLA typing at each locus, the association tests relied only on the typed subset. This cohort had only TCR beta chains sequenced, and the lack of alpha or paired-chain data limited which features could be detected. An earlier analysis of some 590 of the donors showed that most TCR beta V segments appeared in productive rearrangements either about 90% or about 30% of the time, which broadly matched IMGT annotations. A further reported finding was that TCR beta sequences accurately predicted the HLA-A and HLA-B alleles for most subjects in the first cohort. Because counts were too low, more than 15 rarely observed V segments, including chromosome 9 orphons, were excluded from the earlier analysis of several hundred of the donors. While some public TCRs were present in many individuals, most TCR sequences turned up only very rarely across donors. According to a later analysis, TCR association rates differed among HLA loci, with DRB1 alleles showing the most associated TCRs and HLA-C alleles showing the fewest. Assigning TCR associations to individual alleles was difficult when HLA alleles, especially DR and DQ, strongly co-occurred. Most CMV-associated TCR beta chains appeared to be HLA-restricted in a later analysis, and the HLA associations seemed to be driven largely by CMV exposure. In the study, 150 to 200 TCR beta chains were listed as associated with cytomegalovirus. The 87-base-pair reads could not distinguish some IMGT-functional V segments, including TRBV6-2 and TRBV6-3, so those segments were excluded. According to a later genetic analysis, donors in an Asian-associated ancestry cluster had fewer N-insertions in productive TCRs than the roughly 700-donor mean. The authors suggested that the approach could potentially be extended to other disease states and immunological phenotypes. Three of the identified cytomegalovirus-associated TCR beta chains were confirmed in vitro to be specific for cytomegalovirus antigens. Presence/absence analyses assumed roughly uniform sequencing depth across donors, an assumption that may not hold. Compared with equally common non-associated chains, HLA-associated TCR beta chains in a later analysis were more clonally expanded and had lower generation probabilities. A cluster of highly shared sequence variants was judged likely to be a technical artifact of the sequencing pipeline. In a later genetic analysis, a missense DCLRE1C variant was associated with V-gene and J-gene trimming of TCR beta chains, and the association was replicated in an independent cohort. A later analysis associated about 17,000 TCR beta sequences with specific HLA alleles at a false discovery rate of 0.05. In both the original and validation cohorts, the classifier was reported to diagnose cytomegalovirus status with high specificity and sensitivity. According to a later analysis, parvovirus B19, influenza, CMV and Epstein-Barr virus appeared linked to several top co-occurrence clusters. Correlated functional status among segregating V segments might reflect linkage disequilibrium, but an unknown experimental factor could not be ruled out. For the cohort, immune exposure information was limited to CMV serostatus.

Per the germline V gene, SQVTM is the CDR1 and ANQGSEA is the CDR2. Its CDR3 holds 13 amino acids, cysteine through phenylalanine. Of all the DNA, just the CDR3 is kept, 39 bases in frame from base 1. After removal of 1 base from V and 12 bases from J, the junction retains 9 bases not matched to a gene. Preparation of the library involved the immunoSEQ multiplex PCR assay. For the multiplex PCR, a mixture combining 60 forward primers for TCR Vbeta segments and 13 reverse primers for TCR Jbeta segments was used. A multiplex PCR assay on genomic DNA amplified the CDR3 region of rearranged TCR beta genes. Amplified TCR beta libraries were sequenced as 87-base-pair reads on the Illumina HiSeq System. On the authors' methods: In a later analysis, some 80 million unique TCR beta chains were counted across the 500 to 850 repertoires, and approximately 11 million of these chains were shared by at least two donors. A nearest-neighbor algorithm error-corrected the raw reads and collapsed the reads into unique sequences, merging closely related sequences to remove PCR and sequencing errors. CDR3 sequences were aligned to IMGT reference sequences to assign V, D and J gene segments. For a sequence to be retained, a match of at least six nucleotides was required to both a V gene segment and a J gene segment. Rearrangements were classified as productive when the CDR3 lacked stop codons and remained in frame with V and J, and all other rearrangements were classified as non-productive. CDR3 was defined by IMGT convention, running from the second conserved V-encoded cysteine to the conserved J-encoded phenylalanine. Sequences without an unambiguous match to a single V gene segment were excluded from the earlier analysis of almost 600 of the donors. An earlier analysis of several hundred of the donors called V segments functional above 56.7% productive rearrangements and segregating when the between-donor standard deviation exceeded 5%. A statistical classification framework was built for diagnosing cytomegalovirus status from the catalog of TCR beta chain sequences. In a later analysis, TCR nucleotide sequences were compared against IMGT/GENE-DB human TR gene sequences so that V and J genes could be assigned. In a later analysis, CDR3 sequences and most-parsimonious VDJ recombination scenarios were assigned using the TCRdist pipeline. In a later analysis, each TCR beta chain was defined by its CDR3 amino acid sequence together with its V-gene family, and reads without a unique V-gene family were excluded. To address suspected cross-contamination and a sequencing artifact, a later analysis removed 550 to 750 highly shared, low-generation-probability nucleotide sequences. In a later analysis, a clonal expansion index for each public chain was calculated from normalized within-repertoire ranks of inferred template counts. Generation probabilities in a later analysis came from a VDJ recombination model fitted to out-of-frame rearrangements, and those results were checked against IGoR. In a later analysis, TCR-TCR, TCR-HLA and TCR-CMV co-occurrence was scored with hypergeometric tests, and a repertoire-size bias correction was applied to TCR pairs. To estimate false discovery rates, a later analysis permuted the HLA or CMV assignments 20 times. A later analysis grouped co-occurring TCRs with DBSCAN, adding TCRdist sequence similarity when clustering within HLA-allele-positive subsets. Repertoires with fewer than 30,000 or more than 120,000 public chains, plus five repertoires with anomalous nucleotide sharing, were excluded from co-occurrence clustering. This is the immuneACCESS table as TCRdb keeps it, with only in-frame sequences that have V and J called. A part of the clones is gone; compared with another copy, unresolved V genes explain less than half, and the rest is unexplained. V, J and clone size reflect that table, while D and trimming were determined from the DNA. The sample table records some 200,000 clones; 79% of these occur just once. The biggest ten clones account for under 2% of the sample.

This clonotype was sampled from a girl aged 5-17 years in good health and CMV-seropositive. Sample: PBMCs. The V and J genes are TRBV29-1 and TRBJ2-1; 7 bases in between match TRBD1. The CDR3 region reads CSVEVFWDSRQFF. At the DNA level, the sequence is TGCAGCGTTGAAGTCTTTTGGGACAGTAGGCAGTTCTTC.